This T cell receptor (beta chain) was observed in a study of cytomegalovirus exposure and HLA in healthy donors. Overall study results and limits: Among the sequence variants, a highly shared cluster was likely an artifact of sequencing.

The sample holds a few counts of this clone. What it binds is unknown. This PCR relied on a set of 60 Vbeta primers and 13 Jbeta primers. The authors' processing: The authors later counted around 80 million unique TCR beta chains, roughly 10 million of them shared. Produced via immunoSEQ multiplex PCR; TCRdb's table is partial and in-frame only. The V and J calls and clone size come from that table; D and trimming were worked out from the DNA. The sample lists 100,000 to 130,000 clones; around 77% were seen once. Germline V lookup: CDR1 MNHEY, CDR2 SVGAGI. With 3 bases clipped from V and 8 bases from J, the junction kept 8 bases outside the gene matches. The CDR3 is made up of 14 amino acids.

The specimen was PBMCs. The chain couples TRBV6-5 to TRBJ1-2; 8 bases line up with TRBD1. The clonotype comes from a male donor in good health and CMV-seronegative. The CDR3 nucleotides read TGTGCCAGCAGTTATGGGCAGGGGGCGGGAGGCTACACCTTC. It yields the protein CASSYGQGAGGYTF.